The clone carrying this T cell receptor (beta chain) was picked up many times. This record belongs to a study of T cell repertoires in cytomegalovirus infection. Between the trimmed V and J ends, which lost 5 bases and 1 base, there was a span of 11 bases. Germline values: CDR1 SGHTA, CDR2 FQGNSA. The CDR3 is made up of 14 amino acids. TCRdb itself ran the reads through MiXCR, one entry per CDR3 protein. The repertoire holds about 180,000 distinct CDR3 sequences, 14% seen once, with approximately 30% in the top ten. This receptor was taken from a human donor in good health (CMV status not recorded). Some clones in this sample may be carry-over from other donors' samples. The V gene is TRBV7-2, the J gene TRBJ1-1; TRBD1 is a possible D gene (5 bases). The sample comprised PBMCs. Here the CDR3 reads CASSPGTANTEAFF. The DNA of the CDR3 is TGTGCCAGCAGCCCCGGGACGGCGAACACTGAAGCTTTCTTT.